This T cell receptor beta chain emerged from a study of T cells in narcolepsy. Findings of the study overall: Autoreactive clonotypes reportedly recurred in blood of same and different patients, not controls.

TCRdb's copy holds only in-frame clones and misses some; the assay was immunoSEQ multiplex PCR. The sample records roughly 13,000 clones, 85% to 90% being singletons. This clone has a single count. No antigen is known for it. CDR1 is SNHLY, CDR2 FYNNEI, per germline. The CDR3 is made up of 15 amino acids. V lost 3 bases to trimming and J lost 7 bases; unmatched junction nucleotides: 11. The V call is TRBV2, the J call TRBJ1-2, with 7 bases aligning to TRBD1. Sequencing used CD45RA- memory CD4+ T cells from PBMCs. This TCR was sampled from a human donor with narcolepsy. The CDR3 DNA reads TGTGCCAGCAGTGACTGGGACAGATCCTCCGGTGGCTACACCTTC. Its protein is CASSDWDRSSGGYTF. Drawing the rest from reference TRBV2 and TRBJ1-2, the complete variable domain is EPEVTQTPSHQVTQMGQEVILRCVPISNHLYFYWYRQILGQKVEFLVSFYNNEISEKSEIFDDQFSVERPDGSNFTLKIRSTKLEDSAMYFCASSDWDRSSGGYTFGSGTRLTVV.